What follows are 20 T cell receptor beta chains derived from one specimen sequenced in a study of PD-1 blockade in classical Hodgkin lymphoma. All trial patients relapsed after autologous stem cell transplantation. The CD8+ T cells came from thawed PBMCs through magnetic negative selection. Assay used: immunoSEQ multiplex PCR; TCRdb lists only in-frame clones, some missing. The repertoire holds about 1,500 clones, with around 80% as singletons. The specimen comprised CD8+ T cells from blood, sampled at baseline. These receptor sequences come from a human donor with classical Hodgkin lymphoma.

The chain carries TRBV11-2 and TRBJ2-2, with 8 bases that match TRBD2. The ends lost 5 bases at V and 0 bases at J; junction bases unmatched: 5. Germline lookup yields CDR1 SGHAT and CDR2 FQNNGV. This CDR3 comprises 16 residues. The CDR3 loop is CASSPTGLANTGELFF. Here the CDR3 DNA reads TGTGCCAGCAGCCCAACGGGACTAGCGAACACCGGGGAGCTGTTTTTT. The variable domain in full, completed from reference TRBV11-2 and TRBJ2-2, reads EAGVAQSPRYKIIEKRQSVAFWCNPISGHATLYWYQQILGQGPKLLIQFQNNGVVDDSQLPKDRFSAERLKGVDSTLKIQPAKLEDSAVYLCASSPTGLANTGELFFGEGSRLTVL.

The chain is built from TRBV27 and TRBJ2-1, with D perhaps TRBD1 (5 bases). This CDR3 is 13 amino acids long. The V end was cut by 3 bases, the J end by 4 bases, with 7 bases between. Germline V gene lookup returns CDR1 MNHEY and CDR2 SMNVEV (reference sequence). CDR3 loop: CASSFRAYNEQFF. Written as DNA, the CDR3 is TGTGCCAGCAGTTTCAGGGCTTACAATGAGCAGTTCTTC.

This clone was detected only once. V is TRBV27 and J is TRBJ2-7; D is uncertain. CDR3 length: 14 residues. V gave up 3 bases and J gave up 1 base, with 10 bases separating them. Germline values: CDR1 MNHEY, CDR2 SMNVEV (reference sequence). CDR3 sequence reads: CASSFGRSSYEQYF. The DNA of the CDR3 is TGTGCCAGCAGTTTCGGACGGAGTTCCTACGAGCAGTACTTC.

The CDR3 region is CASSSVYEQYF. In DNA form, the CDR3 reads TGTGCCAGTAGTTCCGTCTACGAGCAGTACTTC. This sequence joins TRBV19 and TRBJ2-7; the D is unclear. Germline V lookup: CDR1 LNHDA, CDR2 SQIVND (reference sequence). Trimming shortened V by 5 bases and J by 3 bases, and 5 bases separated the two germline ends. The CDR3 runs to 11 residues.

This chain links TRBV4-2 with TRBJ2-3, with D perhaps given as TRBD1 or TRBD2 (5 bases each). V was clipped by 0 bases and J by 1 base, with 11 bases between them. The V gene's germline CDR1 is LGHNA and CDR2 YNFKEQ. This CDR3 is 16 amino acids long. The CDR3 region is CASSQEVGGGTDTQYF. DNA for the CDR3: TGTGCCAGCAGCCAAGAGGTTGGGGGTGGCACAGATACGCAGTATTTT.

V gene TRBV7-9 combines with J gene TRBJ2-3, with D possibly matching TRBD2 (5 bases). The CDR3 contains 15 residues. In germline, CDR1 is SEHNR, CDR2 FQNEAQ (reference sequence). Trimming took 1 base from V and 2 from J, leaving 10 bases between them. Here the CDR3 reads CASSLDPGYTDTQYF. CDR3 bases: TGTGCCAGCAGCTTAGACCCGGGATACACAGATACGCAGTATTTT.

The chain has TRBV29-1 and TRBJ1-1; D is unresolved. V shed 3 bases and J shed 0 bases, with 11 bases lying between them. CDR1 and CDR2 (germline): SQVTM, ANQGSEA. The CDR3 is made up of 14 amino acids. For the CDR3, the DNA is TGCAGCGTTGATAAAGGCAGCCTGAACACTGAAGCTTTCTTT. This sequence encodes CSVDKGSLNTEAFF.

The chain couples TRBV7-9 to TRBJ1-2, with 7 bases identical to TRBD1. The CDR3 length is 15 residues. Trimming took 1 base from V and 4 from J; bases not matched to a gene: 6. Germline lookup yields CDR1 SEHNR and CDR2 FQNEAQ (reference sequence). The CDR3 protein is CASSLGTQGIYGYTF. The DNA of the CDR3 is TGTGCCAGCAGCTTAGGAACACAGGGGATCTATGGCTACACCTTC.

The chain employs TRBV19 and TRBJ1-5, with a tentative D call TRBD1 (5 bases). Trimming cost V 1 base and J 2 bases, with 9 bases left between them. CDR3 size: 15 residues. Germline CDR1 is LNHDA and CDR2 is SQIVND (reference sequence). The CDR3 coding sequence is TGTGCCAGTAGTATAGGGGGCACGGGCAATCAGCCCCAGCATTTT. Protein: CASSIGGTGNQPQHF.

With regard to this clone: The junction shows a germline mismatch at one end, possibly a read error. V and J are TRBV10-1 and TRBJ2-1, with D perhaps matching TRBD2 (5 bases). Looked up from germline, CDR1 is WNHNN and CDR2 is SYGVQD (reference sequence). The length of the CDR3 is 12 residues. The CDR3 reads CASSLGGNERFF. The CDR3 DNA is TGCGCCAGCAGCCTTGGAGGCAATGAGCGGTTCTTC.

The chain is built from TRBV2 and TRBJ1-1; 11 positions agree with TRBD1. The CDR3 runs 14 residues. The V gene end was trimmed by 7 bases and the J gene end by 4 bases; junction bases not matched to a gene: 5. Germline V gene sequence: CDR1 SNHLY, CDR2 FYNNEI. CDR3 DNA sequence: TGTGCCAGCAACCTCGGGACAGGGGGCACTGAAGCTTTCTTT. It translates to CASNLGTGGTEAFF.

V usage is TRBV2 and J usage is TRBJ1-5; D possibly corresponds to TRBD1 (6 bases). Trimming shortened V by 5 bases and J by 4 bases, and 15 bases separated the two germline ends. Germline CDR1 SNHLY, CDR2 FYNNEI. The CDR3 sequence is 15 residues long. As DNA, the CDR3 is TGTGCCAGCAGTCGGTCCAGGGGATCAAATCAGCCCCAGCATTTT. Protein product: CASSRSRGSNQPQHF.

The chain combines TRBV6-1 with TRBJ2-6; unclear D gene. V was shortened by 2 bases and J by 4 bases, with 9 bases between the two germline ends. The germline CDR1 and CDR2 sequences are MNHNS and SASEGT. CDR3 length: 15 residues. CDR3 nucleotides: TGTGCCAGCAGTGAATGGGTGCGGGGGGCCAACGTCCTGACTTTC. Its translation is CASSEWVRGANVLTF.

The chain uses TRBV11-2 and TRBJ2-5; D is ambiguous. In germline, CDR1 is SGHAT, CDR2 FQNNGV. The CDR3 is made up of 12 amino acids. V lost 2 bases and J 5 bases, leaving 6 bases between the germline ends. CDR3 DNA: TGTGCCAGCAGCTTAACGGAGGAGACCCAGTACTTC. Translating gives CASSLTEETQYF.

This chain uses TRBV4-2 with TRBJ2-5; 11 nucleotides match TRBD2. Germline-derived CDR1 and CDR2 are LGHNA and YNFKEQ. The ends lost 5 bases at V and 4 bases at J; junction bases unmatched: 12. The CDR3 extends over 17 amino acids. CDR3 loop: CASSLLAGGRRGETQYF. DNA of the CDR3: TGTGCCAGCAGCTTGTTAGCGGGGGGGCGTCGAGGAGAGACCCAGTACTTC.

This chain's CDR3 is CASSPGGSISQPQHF. In DNA, the CDR3 is TGTGCCAGCAGCCCTGGAGGGTCTATAAGTCAGCCCCAGCATTTT. J is TRBJ1-5 and V is TRBV5-5; the D is unclear. This CDR3 is 15 amino acids long. Germline V gene lookup returns CDR1 SGHKS and CDR2 YYEKEE (reference sequence). V lost 4 bases to trimming and J lost 6 bases, with 17 bases between them.

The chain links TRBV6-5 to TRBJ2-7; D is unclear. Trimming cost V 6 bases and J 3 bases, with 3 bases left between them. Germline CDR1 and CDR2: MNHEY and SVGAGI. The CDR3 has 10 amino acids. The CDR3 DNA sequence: TGTGCCAGCAGGCGCTACGAGCAGTACTTC. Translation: CASRRYEQYF.

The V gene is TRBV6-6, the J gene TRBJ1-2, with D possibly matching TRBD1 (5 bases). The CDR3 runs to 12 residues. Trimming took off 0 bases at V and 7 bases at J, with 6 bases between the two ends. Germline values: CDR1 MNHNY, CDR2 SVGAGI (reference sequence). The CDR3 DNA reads TGTGCCAGCAGTTACTCGGGGCGTGGCTACACCTTC. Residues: CASSYSGRGYTF.

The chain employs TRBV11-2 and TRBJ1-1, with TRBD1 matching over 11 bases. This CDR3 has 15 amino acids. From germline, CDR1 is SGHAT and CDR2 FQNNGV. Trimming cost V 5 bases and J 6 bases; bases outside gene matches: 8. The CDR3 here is CASSRGTGGMAEAFF. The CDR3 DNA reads TGTGCCAGCAGCAGAGGGACAGGGGGAATGGCTGAAGCTTTCTTT.

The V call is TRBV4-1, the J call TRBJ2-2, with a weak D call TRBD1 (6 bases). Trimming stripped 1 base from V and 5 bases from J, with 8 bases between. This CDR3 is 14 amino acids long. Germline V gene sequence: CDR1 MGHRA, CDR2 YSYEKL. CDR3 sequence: CASSQVRGTGELFF. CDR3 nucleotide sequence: TGCGCCAGCAGCCAAGTCAGGGGAACCGGGGAGCTGTTTTTT.